This T cell receptor beta chain stems from a study of blood T cell repertoires in COVID-19. Across the study: From the United States, Italy and Spain came samples of acute and convalescent COVID-19. T cells, B-cell-depleted T cells, or PBMCs supplied cDNA or gDNA.

Authors' analysis steps: By means of reference gene primer amplification, nucleated cell counts were estimated. The assay was immunoSEQ multiplex PCR, and TCRdb's table has in-frame clones only and misses some. V and J calls plus clone size are reproduced from that table; the DNA served to infer D and trimming. Among a few hundred thousand clones listed, about 87% were seen once. Germline V gene data show CDR1 as LGHDT and CDR2 as YNNKEL (reference sequence). The CDR3 length is 18 residues. Trimming removed 0 bases from V and 7 bases from J, with 24 bases in between. Sequencing was performed on peripheral blood. The chain couples TRBV3-1 (or the pseudogene TRBV3-2) to TRBJ1-2; D may be TRBD1 (5 bases). This clonotype was sampled from an older woman with active or convalescent COVID-19. The CDR3 reads CASSQDGLGGYRDLGYTF. CDR3 bases: TGTGCCAGCAGCCAAGATGGCTTGGGGGGGTATAGAGACCTTGGCTACACCTTC.